Listed here are 30 T cell receptor beta chains from one sample, sequenced in a study of T cells after yellow fever vaccination. Via MiXCR, TCRdb re-called the 5' RACE reads, giving one row per CDR3 protein. This sample has 100,000 to 150,000 distinct CDR3 sequences; roughly 15% occur once, and the top ten carry about 42%. The material was CD8+ T cells sorted from PBMCs, obtained 5 days after the yellow fever booster vaccination. Receptors were obtained from a man aged 18 to 35 who received the YFV17D yellow fever vaccine.

This clonotype occurred a few times. This chain joins TRBV4-1 and TRBJ2-7, with TRBD2 matching 7 bases. CDR1 and CDR2 from the germline V gene are MGHRA and YSYEKL. J gave up 4 bases and V 0 bases, and 6 bases lay outside the gene matches. The CDR3 loop spans 15 amino acids. CDR3 bases: TGCGCCAGCAGCCAAGATGGGGCGGGGGAGTACGAGCAGTACGTC. This codes for CASSQDGAGEYEQYV.

The chain couples TRBV4-3 to TRBJ1-3; D may be TRBD1 (5 bases). CDR3 length: 16 residues. Germline CDR1 and CDR2: LGHNA and YSLEER. Trimming cost V 0 bases and J 0 bases, with 9 bases left between them. CDR3: CASSQDGGRSGNTIYF. CDR3 coding DNA: TGCGCCAGCAGCCAAGATGGGGGACGCTCTGGAAACACCATATATTTT.

The gene calls are TRBV29-1 and TRBJ2-6, with D uncertain. There are 15 residues in the CDR3. Germline CDR1 reads SQVTM; CDR2 reads ANQGSEA. Trimming removed 4 bases from V and 0 bases from J, with 10 bases in between. This chain's CDR3 is CSVVGSHSGANVLTF. CDR3 DNA: TGCAGCGTTGTCGGCTCCCACTCTGGGGCCAACGTCCTGACTTTC.

The chain combines TRBV20-1 with TRBJ1-1, with no clear D. CDR3 length: 11 residues. Germline values: CDR1 DFQATT, CDR2 SNEGSKA (reference sequence). Trimming shortened V by 5 bases and J by 5 bases, and 9 bases separated the two germline ends. CDR3 sequence reads: CSAHLGTEAFF. For the CDR3, the DNA is TGCAGTGCTCATTTGGGGACTGAAGCTTTCTTT.

Remarks on this clonotype: A read error may explain this, as a much larger clone is one base away. This sequence joins TRBV5-1 and TRBJ2-7; D remains unclear. V gave up 4 bases and J gave up 6 bases, with 11 bases separating them. The CDR3 is 12 amino acids. CDR1 is SGHRS and CDR2 is YFSETQ in the germline V gene. The CDR3 sequence is CASSPDWGEQYF. In nucleotides, the CDR3 is TGCGCCAGCAGCCCTGACTGGGGCGAGCAGTACTTC.

This clonotype was seen a few times. V is TRBV6-5 and J is TRBJ2-5; D not resolved. Deletions cut 8 bases from V and 0 bases from J, with 4 bases between. This CDR3 has 11 amino acids. CDR1 MNHEY and CDR2 SVGAGI come from the germline V gene. The CDR3 region is CASLDQETQYF. The CDR3 nucleotides read TGTGCCAGCTTGGACCAAGAGACCCAGTACTTC.

This clonotype was found once. This chain joins TRBV3-1 and TRBJ1-5, with a tentative D call TRBD1 (6 bases). This CDR3 has 13 amino acids. CDR1 LGHDT and CDR2 YNNKEL come from the germline V gene (reference sequence). Trimming left V 2 bases short and J 7 bases short, with 9 bases between. This CDR3 reads CASSQPGAQPQHF. DNA of the CDR3: TGTGCCAGCAGCCAACCGGGGGCACAGCCCCAGCATTTT.

This clonotype was counted a few times. J is TRBJ2-2 and V is TRBV24-1; 7 nucleotides match TRBD1. Germline CDR1 reads KGHDR; CDR2 reads SFDVKD. This CDR3 is built from 15 residues. Trimming cost V 1 base and J 4 bases; bases outside gene matches: 2. CDR3 DNA: TGTGCCACCAGTGATTTAGGGACAGTCACCGGGGAGCTGTTTTTT. Amino acids: CATSDLGTVTGELFF.

This clonotype was recorded a few times. V and J are TRBV20-1 and TRBJ2-2; 7 nucleotides line up with TRBD2. Germline V CDR1 and CDR2: DFQATT, SNEGSKA (reference sequence). V lost 0 bases, J lost 4 bases, and 14 bases stayed unmatched. CDR3 length: 18 amino acids. The chain's CDR3 is CSARDQWGGTHLTGELFF. For the CDR3, the DNA is TGCAGTGCTAGAGATCAGTGGGGGGGGACCCACCTCACCGGGGAGCTGTTTTTT.

This clonotype showed up just a few times. CDR3 nucleotides: TGTGCCAGCAGCTCAGAGATAGCGGGGATCACAGATACGCAGTATTTT. This gives the protein CASSSEIAGITDTQYF. The chain recombines TRBV11-2 with TRBJ2-3; 8 bases map to TRBD2. Trimming removed 4 bases from V and 2 bases from J; junction bases left unmatched: 8. The germline V gene encodes CDR1 SGHAT and CDR2 FQNNGV. The CDR3 covers 16 residues. The full variable domain, in which reference TRBV11-2 and TRBJ2-3 provide the parts outside the CDR3, is EAGVAQSPRYKIIEKRQSVAFWCNPISGHATLYWYQQILGQGPKLLIQFQNNGVVDDSQLPKDRFSAERLKGVDSTLKIQPAKLEDSAVYLCASSSEIAGITDTQYFGPGTRLTVL.

This chain connects TRBV12-3 or TRBV12-4 to TRBJ2-3; the match to TRBD1 covers 7 bases. V lost 8 bases and J lost 2; bases outside the gene matches: 10. This CDR3 contains 15 residues. In nucleotides, the CDR3 is TGTGCCAGCGGATCTACAGGGGTCGACACAGATACGCAGTATTTT. It encodes CASGSTGVDTDTQYF.

This clonotype has a handful of counts. V is TRBV4-1 and J is TRBJ1-6; possible D gene TRBD1, 5 bases. The CDR3 extends over 16 amino acids. The germline V gene encodes CDR1 MGHRA and CDR2 YSYEKL. Deletions cut 0 bases from V and 7 bases from J, with 13 bases between. The CDR3 DNA is TGCGCCAGCAGCCAAGAAGGGGCCAGGTCCAATTCACCCCTCCACTTT. Its protein is CASSQEGARSNSPLHF.

This chain connects TRBV7-6 to TRBJ1-5, with D perhaps matching TRBD1 (5 bases). V lost 1 base and J 6 bases, leaving 7 bases between the germline ends. The CDR3 consists of 13 residues. Germline V gene sequence: CDR1 SGHVS, CDR2 FNYEAQ. CDR3: CASSLGRAQPQHF. In DNA form, the CDR3 reads TGTGCCAGCAGCTTAGGCAGGGCTCAGCCCCAGCATTTT.

This clonotype was detected many times. The CDR3 sequence is CASSSPRPLTNTGELFF. Here the CDR3 DNA reads TGTGCCAGCAGCTCCCCCCGGCCCCTTACGAACACCGGGGAGCTGTTTTTT. The rearrangement joins TRBV11-2 to TRBJ2-2; D is unresolved. This CDR3 is 17 amino acids long. V was cut by 4 bases and J by 0 bases, with 15 bases left in between. Germline CDR1 reads SGHAT; CDR2 reads FQNNGV.

V and J are TRBV14 and TRBJ2-3; no reliable D call. Per germline, CDR1 SGHDN and CDR2 FVKESK. Trimming took off 4 bases at V and 0 bases at J, with 8 bases between the two ends. The CDR3 has 14 residues. CDR3 nucleotides: TGTGCCAGCAGCCCCCGTTCTAGCACAGATACGCAGTATTTT. Protein sequence: CASSPRSSTDTQYF.

This clonotype turned up a few times. V gene TRBV4-2 combines with J gene TRBJ1-6; maybe TRBD1 (5 bases). The CDR3 is 16 amino acids. Deletions cut 1 base from V and 10 bases from J, with 17 bases between. Germline-derived CDR1 and CDR2 are LGHNA and YNFKEQ. CDR3 nucleotides: TGTGCCAGCAGCCAAGCGTCCGGGGGATTTTTATCACCCCTCCACTTT. Residues: CASSQASGGFLSPLHF.

The rearrangement links TRBV7-6 to TRBJ1-1, with TRBD1 identical over 9 bases. The V and J ends lost 2 bases and 5 bases, in that order; junction bases with no gene match: 6. The germline gives CDR1 SGHVS, CDR2 FNYEAQ. The CDR3 sequence is 15 residues long. In nucleotides, the CDR3 is TGTGCCAGCAGCTTAACAGGGGGCGAGTATACTGAAGCTTTCTTT. This sequence encodes CASSLTGGEYTEAFF.

The chain links TRBV20-1 to TRBJ2-5; D is unclear. The CDR3 totals 11 residues. Trimming left V 1 base short and J 5 bases short, with 5 bases between. Germline CDR1 is DFQATT and CDR2 is SNEGSKA (reference sequence). The CDR3 is CSARVVETQYF. Written as DNA, the CDR3 is TGCAGTGCTAGAGTGGTCGAGACCCAGTACTTC.

In this sample, this clonotype turned up a few times. This chain uses TRBV10-3 with TRBJ2-7, with 7 bases identical to TRBD1. The ends lost 4 bases at V and 2 bases at J; junction bases unmatched: 5. From germline, CDR1 is ENHRY and CDR2 SYGVKD. The CDR3 covers 14 residues. The DNA of the CDR3 is TGTGCCATCAGTGGGGGGACAGCACCCTACGAGCAGTACGTC. This sequence encodes CAISGGTAPYEQYV.

The chain couples TRBV19 to TRBJ1-1, with a possible D match to TRBD1 (6 bases). The CDR3 sequence is 15 residues long. Trimming cost V 3 bases and J 4 bases, with 15 bases left between them. Germline assignment: CDR1 LNHDA and CDR2 SQIVND (reference sequence). CDR3 DNA: TGTGCCAGTAGTATCGGGCAGGGGTTAAGCACTGAAGCTTTCTTT. Its protein product is CASSIGQGLSTEAFF.

The chain is built from TRBV3-1 and TRBJ2-7; the D gene is possibly TRBD2 (5 bases). Per germline, CDR1 LGHDT and CDR2 YNNKEL (reference sequence). The CDR3 consists of 15 residues. V gave up 1 base and J gave up 3 bases, with 13 bases separating them. CDR3: CASSQGNRGGYEQYF. CDR3 nucleotide sequence: TGTGCCAGCAGCCAAGGAAACCGAGGAGGCTACGAGCAGTACTTC.

The genes are TRBV12-5 and TRBJ1-1; the D gene is possibly TRBD1 (5 bases). This CDR3 contains 12 residues. The V gene lost 1 base and the J gene lost 8 bases, with 8 bases spanning the gap. The germline V gene encodes CDR1 LGHNT and CDR2 FRNRAP. The CDR3 DNA reads as TGTGCTAGTGGTTTGGACGGACAAGAAGCTTTCTTT. This codes for CASGLDGQEAFF.

There are a few counts of this clonotype. The genes are TRBV4-3 and TRBJ2-1; TRBD2 matches at 11 bases. V gave up 5 bases and J gave up 4 bases; unmatched junction bases: 4. The CDR3 consists of 15 residues. CDR1 LGHNA and CDR2 YSLEER come from the germline V gene. CDR3 coding DNA: TGCGCCAGCAGCTCTCGACTAGCGGGGTACAATGAGCAGTTCTTC. This codes for CASSSRLAGYNEQFF.

The chain links TRBV7-8 to TRBJ2-5; D is unclear. The CDR3 has 10 residues. The V gene lost 5 bases and the J gene lost 4 bases, with 2 bases spanning the gap. CDR1 and CDR2 (germline): SGHVS, FQNEAQ. CDR3 amino acids: CASSAETQYF. CDR3 nucleotides: TGTGCCAGCAGCGCAGAGACCCAGTACTTC.

This clonotype was detected only a few times. This chain uses TRBV6-1 with TRBJ1-1; no clear D. Germline V gene data show CDR1 as MNHNS and CDR2 as SASEGT. This CDR3 contains 15 residues. V was shortened by 7 bases and J by 0 bases, with 15 bases between the two germline ends. The CDR3 sequence is CASTDTSFMNTEAFF. Written as DNA, the CDR3 is TGTGCCAGCACAGACACCTCGTTCATGAACACTGAAGCTTTCTTT.

This clonotype occurred a few times. CDR3 sequence: CASSLGGGVADTQYF. The CDR3 nucleotides are TGCGCCAGCAGCTTGGGAGGGGGGGTAGCAGATACGCAGTATTTT. The V and J genes are TRBV5-1 and TRBJ2-3, with a possible D match to TRBD2 (7 bases). Trimming cost V 0 bases and J 4 bases, with 12 bases left between them. Germline V gene sequence: CDR1 SGHRS, CDR2 YFSETQ. This CDR3 comprises 15 residues.

The chain joins TRBV6-1 to TRBJ1-5, with TRBD1 matching over 7 bases. Germline-derived CDR1 and CDR2 are MNHNS and SASEGT. Unmatched junction bases numbered 15, after V lost 11 bases and J lost 2 bases. The CDR3 spans 16 residues. CDR3 nucleotides: TGTGCCGGGGGACAGCTCGACCGAGGGGGCAATCAGCCCCAGCATTTT. Amino acid sequence: CAGGQLDRGGNQPQHF.

The chain links TRBV7-9 to TRBJ2-5; 10 positions match TRBD1. This CDR3 contains 14 residues. CDR1 and CDR2 (germline): SEHNR, FQNEAQ (reference sequence). With 11 bases clipped from V and 5 bases from J, the junction kept 11 bases outside the gene matches. CDR3 region: CAGIETGGVETQYF. In DNA, the CDR3 is TGTGCCGGAATCGAGACAGGGGGCGTGGAGACCCAGTACTTC.

The J gene is TRBJ2-2, the V gene TRBV5-4; 12 bases are shared with TRBD2. Germline-derived CDR1 and CDR2 are SGHNT and YYREEE (reference sequence). The J segment lost 2 bases and the V segment lost 4 bases, leaving 6 bases of the junction unmatched. This CDR3 is built from 17 residues. For the CDR3, the DNA is TGTGCCAGCAGCGCGGGACTAGCGGGCCCCAACACCGGGGAGCTGTTTTTT. As protein: CASSAGLAGPNTGELFF.

CDR3 coding DNA: TGCGCCAGCAGCAAGGACAGGGGGTTTGGAAACACCATATATTTT. This translates into CASSKDRGFGNTIYF. The rearrangement uses TRBV5-1 and TRBJ1-3; TRBD1 matches 10 bases. The CDR3 is 15 amino acids. V was clipped by 4 bases and J by 3 bases; unmatched bases: 4. The V gene's germline CDR1 is SGHRS and CDR2 YFSETQ.